This entry lists 12 T cell receptor beta chains sequenced from one sample in a study of tumor and adjacent non-tumor tissue in lung cancer. The library came from three nested PCR rounds adapted from ARM-PCR protocols. TCRdb reprocessed the multiplex PCR reads via MiXCR and lists one record per CDR3 protein. Of approximately 76,000 distinct CDR3 sequences in the sample, around 65% were seen once. The template was RNA from unsorted bulk tissue. The sequenced material came from lung tumor tissue. Every receptor here comes from a woman aged 70 to 79 with non-small cell lung cancer.

The chain couples TRBV2 to TRBJ2-6, with 8 bases fitting TRBD1. The CDR3 is 15 amino acids. V gave up 6 bases and J gave up 2 bases; unmatched junction bases: 3. Germline CDR1 reads SNHLY; CDR2 reads FYNNEI. The CDR3 region has the DNA TGTGCCAGCAGGAACAGGGGGGCTGGGGCCAACGTCCTGACTTTC. Residues: CASRNRGAGANVLTF.

This clonotype appeared many times. The chain's CDR3 is CASSFQGYNGYTF. DNA of the CDR3: TGTGCCAGCAGTTTCCAGGGTTATAATGGCTACACCTTC. The V call is TRBV28, the J call TRBJ1-2; D might be TRBD1 (5 bases). V lost 3 bases, J lost 6 bases, and 11 bases lay in between. The CDR3 loop spans 13 amino acids. Germline V gene data show CDR1 as MDHEN and CDR2 as SYDVKM.

Comments on this clonotype: One junction end does not reproduce the germline sequence, and a read error may be involved. The chain joins TRBV6-5 to TRBJ2-1; D is tentatively TRBD1 or TRBD2 (5 bases each). Germline CDR1 reads MNHEY; CDR2 reads SVGAGI. This CDR3 has 16 residues. The CDR3 region is CASSTTSGQGYNEHFF. The CDR3 region has the DNA TGTGCCAGCAGTACCACCTCGGGGCAGGGCTACAATGAGCACTTCTTC.

This clonotype was seen once. As the CDR3 is not closed by the conserved phenylalanine or tryptophan, this likely results from a read error. The CDR3 region has the DNA TGTGCCAGCAGCGTTTGGAGCGGTAAAAATAATGAGCAGTTCTCC. Translated, it gives CASSVWSGKNNEQFS. This chain connects TRBV11-1 to TRBJ2-1; D is perhaps TRBD2 (5 bases). This CDR3 is built from 15 residues. V shed 5 bases and J shed 7 bases, with 18 bases lying between them. Germline V gives CDR1 SGHAT, CDR2 FQDESV (reference sequence).

A remark on this clonotype: The junction shows a germline mismatch at one end, possibly a read error. The CDR3 coding sequence is TGTGCCAGTAGCTTCGACTGGGACTACGAGCAGTACTTC. Its translation is CASSFDWDYEQYF. This chain uses TRBV11-2 with TRBJ2-7; no reliable D call. Germline-derived CDR1 and CDR2 are SGHAT and FQNNGV. The CDR3 is made up of 13 amino acids.

Regarding this clonotype: This sequence may be a read error, since a much larger clone differs from it by one base. The gene calls are TRBV20-1 and TRBJ2-3; possible D gene TRBD2, 5 bases. Germline V CDR1 and CDR2: DFQATT, SNEGSKA (reference sequence). The CDR3 covers 15 residues. CDR3 DNA: TGCAGTGGAAACGATTGGGCGGCTAGCACAGATACGCACTATTTT. Translating it yields CSGNDWAASTDTHYF.

Turning to this clonotype: The junction shows a germline mismatch at one end, possibly a read error. CDR3 protein: CASSRMQGRVNTGELFF. CDR3 DNA sequence: TGTGCCAGCAGCAGAATGCAGGGGAGGGTAAACACCGGGGAGTTGTTTTTT. The rearrangement uses TRBV6-1 and TRBJ2-2; D perhaps matches TRBD2 (7 bases). The CDR3 has 17 amino acids. Germline CDR1 is MNHNS and CDR2 is SASEGT.

This clonotype was seen a few times. A much larger clone lies one base from this, so it may be a read error. The chain joins TRBV14 to TRBJ2-3, with 9 positions matching TRBD1. Per germline, CDR1 SGHDN and CDR2 FVKESK. This CDR3 has 14 residues. Losses at the gene ends were 7 bases for V and 4 bases for J; bases not matched to a gene: 6. CDR3 in amino acids: CASNQDRGADTQYF. DNA of the CDR3: TGTGCCAGCAACCAGGACAGGGGAGCAGATACGCAGTATTTT.

To note about this clonotype: Given a much more abundant clone one base away, this may be a read error. This rearrangement joins TRBV5-1 to TRBJ2-5; maybe TRBD2 (6 bases). The V gene's germline CDR1 is SGHRS and CDR2 YFSETQ. The CDR3 contains 14 residues. The CDR3 spells CASSLSSGVETQSF. The CDR3, as DNA: TGCGCCAGCAGCTTGTCTTCGGGAGTTGAGACCCAGTCCTTC.

For this clonotype: A junction boundary mismatches the germline segment, possibly from a read error. V usage is TRBV6-5 and J usage is TRBJ2-7, with TRBD1 identical over 8 bases. The CDR3 runs to 14 residues. Germline loops: CDR1 MNHEY, CDR2 SVGAGI. CDR3 sequence reads: CASTPTGDRDEQYF. The CDR3 DNA reads TGTGCCAGCACCCCGACAGGGGATAGGGACGAGCAGTATTTC.

This clonotype was recorded a few times. V usage is TRBV20-1 and J usage is TRBJ2-5; 9 nucleotides line up with TRBD2. The CDR3 runs 15 residues. After removal of 1 base from V and 1 base from J, the junction contained 4 bases not matched to a gene. The germline CDR1 and CDR2 sequences are DFQATT and SNEGSKA (reference sequence). CDR3 DNA sequence: TGCAGTGCTAGAGGTAGCGGGGGACGCCAAGAGACCCAGTACTTC. Translated, it gives CSARGSGGRQETQYF.

Note on this clonotype: The conserved phenylalanine or tryptophan is not found at the CDR3 terminus, so this likely reflects a read error. The genes are TRBV29-1 and TRBJ1-5; weak D call: TRBD1 (6 bases). CDR3 size: 13 residues. Deletions cut 6 bases from V and 2 bases from J, with 11 bases between. Germline loops: CDR1 SQVTM, CDR2 ANQGSEA. CDR3 protein: CSVRGLGNQPQHL. Here the CDR3 DNA reads TGCAGCGTCAGGGGTCTTGGCAATCAGCCCCAGCATCTT.